Listed below are T cell receptor beta chains from one sample, sequenced in a study of CD8+ T cells in alopecia areata. TCRdb keeps only in-frame clones here, not all; method: immunoSEQ multiplex PCR. The table has 95,000 to 100,000 clones, about 60% seen once. This specimen consisted of CD8+ T cells sorted from blood, obtained at approximately week 60, from a patient treated with tofacitinib. Every receptor here comes from a human donor with alopecia areata. CDR3s leave out the opening cysteine and the closing phenylalanine or tryptophan.

J gene: TRBJ2-6; V gene: TRBV4-1; CDR3 protein: ASSLISSGANVLT
J gene: TRBJ1-3; V gene: TRBV6-1; CDR3 protein: ASSENLGGRGNTIY
J gene: TRBJ2-7; V gene: TRBV15; CDR3 protein: ATGARTGEIYEQY
J gene: TRBJ2-3; V gene: TRBV29-1; CDR3 protein: SVESQGSTDTQY
J gene: TRBJ2-1; V gene: TRBV4-1; CDR3 protein: ASSLTGSSYNEQF
J gene: TRBJ2-7; V gene: TRBV7-2; CDR3 protein: ASSQSSYEQY
J gene: TRBJ2-5; V gene: TRBV12-2; CDR3 protein: ASRLSGGGETQY
J gene: TRBJ2-7; V gene: TRBV7-2; CDR3 protein: ASSYAYEQY
J gene: TRBJ1-5; V gene: TRBV19; CDR3 protein: ASSIVQGSNQPQH
J gene: TRBJ1-5; V gene: TRBV30; CDR3 protein: AWSGSNQPQH